The rows below give T cell receptor beta chains drawn from one sample of a study of CD8 T cells in Susac syndrome. TCRdb re-derived calls from the immunoSEQ multiplex PCR reads in MiXCR, one entry per CDR3 protein. Of about 150,000 distinct CDR3 sequences detected, roughly 94% appear once; the ten largest clones hold 0.2% to 0.25%. The sample taken for sequencing was CD8+ T cells from PBMCs. The source of these receptors is a human donor with multiple sclerosis. Each CDR3 is given without its conserved first and last residue.

TRBV27	TRBJ2-1	ASSSHRGGEQF
TRBV2	TRBJ2-1	ASIPPSDNEQF
TRBV15	TRBJ2-5	ATRPDIAQETQY
TRBV25-1	TRBJ2-7	ASSESRSSYEQY
TRBV5-1	TRBJ2-5	ASSNRSPWETQY
TRBV7-8	TRBJ2-3	ASSRGLAGGTDTQY
TRBV12-3/TRBV12-4	TRBJ2-5	ASSFSLRRTSGGQETQY
TRBV30	TRBJ2-7	AWGDLSSYEQY
TRBV5-6	TRBJ2-3	ASSLDGRVTDTQY
TRBV30	TRBJ1-1	AWSPGTGSTEAF
TRBV30	TRBJ1-4	AWTRDEKLF
TRBV3-1	TRBJ1-1	ASSQEGTELNTEAF
TRBV30	TRBJ1-1	AWSSTEAF
TRBV28	TRBJ2-7	ASSFYRTGLDEQY
TRBV7-8	TRBJ2-1	ASSPPSGAYNEQF
TRBV9	TRBJ1-2	ASSPTGGLVGYGYT
TRBV29-1	TRBJ2-7	SVEVWGNRRNYEQY
TRBV3-1	TRBJ2-3	ASSNSGDTQY
TRBV19	TRBJ1-5	ASSILRDTNQPQH
TRBV29-1	TRBJ1-2	SVRDSDRHGYT
TRBV29-1	TRBJ2-5	SVGLEGLPGETQY
TRBV7-3	TRBJ2-5	ASSSPGQVLETQY
TRBV14	TRBJ2-1	ASSLDTLGYEQF
TRBV2	TRBJ2-7	ASTPHIGSSYEQY
TRBV14	TRBJ2-1	ASSQGWIPGGIGNEQF
TRBV29-1	TRBJ1-1	SILSRDTEAF
TRBV9	TRBJ2-5	ASSVDETQY
TRBV7-9	TRBJ1-1	ASSSGTGATEAF
TRBV27	TRBJ2-7	ASSFWPQRRESSYEQY
TRBV28	TRBJ1-2	ASSSSGDFGYT
TRBV20-1	TRBJ1-5	SANRGNQPQH
TRBV11-2	TRBJ1-4	ASSFGSGGPSEKLF
TRBV28	TRBJ2-5	ASTFGLARETQY
TRBV9	TRBJ2-5	ASSPNEKTQY
TRBV5-6	TRBJ2-7	ASSKDSFEQY
TRBV3-1	TRBJ2-7	ASSPLPGPGEQY
TRBV2	TRBJ1-2	ASASPGQGHNYGYT
TRBV12-3/TRBV12-4	TRBJ1-5	ASSPEGQGEQPQH
TRBV6-4	TRBJ2-1	ASSDGGSSYNEQF
TRBV28	TRBJ1-6	ASSVFGTGYNSPLH